These 10 T cell receptor beta chains originate from one sample sequenced in a study of blood T cell repertoires in COVID-19. Repertoires were generated with immunoSEQ multiplex PCR, while TCRdb's copy carries only in-frame clones and drops some. Here the sample spans around 180,000 clones, 80% to 90% being singletons. Sequences were obtained from peripheral blood. These TCRs come from a human donor with active or convalescent COVID-19. The donor label of this sample is uncertain.

This chain connects TRBV6-2 or TRBV6-3 to TRBJ2-2, with D perhaps TRBD1 (5 bases). Germline V gene lookup returns CDR1 MNHEY and CDR2 SVGEGT. The CDR3 is 15 residues long. V lost 5 bases, J lost 1 base, and 11 bases lay in between. The CDR3 protein is CASSEDTLNTGELFF. The CDR3 nucleotides are TGTGCCAGCAGTGAGGACACTTTGAACACCGGGGAGCTGTTTTTT.

The rearrangement uses TRBV24-1 and TRBJ2-3; no firm D call. Trimming cost V 2 bases and J 2 bases, with 7 bases left between them. CDR3 length: 14 amino acids. The germline CDR1 and CDR2 sequences are KGHDR and SFDVKD. The CDR3 DNA follows: TGTGCCACCAGTGATTCCGGTGTCACAGATACGCAGTATTTT. Residues: CATSDSGVTDTQYF.

The rearrangement uses TRBV21-1 and TRBJ2-3; TRBD2 is the table's D call and was not checked against the DNA. TRBV21-1 is deemed a pseudogene. CDR3 size: 16 residues. This CDR3 is CASSTGLDLDTDTQYF. In DNA, the CDR3 is TGTGCCAGCAGCACGGGACTAGACCTTGACACAGATACGCAGTATTTT.

The gene calls are TRBV9 and TRBJ2-2, with D tentatively TRBD1 (5 bases). The CDR3 is 15 amino acids. The germline V and J ends were trimmed by 4 bases and 0 bases, with 10 bases remaining between them. Germline V gene sequence: CDR1 SGDLS, CDR2 YYNGEE. The CDR3 sequence is CASSPGNANTGELFF. The CDR3 DNA sequence: TGTGCCAGCAGCCCAGGGAACGCGAACACCGGGGAGCTGTTTTTT.

The V gene is TRBV6-6, the J gene TRBJ2-7; 7 nucleotides align to TRBD1. With V trimmed by 3 bases and J by 9 bases, 8 bases remained unmatched. There are 13 residues in the CDR3. The V gene's germline CDR1 is MNHNY and CDR2 SVGAGI (reference sequence). The DNA of the CDR3 is TGTGCCAGCAGTTATTTAGGGGGCCCCGGGCAGTACTTC. Its protein product is CASSYLGGPGQYF.

V gene TRBV6-5 combines with J gene TRBJ1-1; D ambiguous. There are 11 residues in the CDR3. The V and J ends lost 6 bases and 2 bases respectively, with 4 bases between them. The germline gives CDR1 MNHEY, CDR2 SVGAGI. CDR3 protein: CASRANTEAFF. CDR3 bases: TGTGCCAGCAGGGCTAACACTGAAGCTTTCTTT.

This chain connects TRBV2 to TRBJ2-7; the match to TRBD2 covers 7 bases. The ends lost 8 bases at V and 13 bases at J; junction bases unmatched: 17. CDR3 length: 13 amino acids. Per the germline V gene, CDR1 is SNHLY and CDR2 is FYNNEI. CDR3 nucleotides: TGTGCCAGCCTAATCAGCAGCTCTAGCGGATCTTACTTC. This codes for CASLISSSSGSYF. The full variable domain, rest sourced from reference TRBV2 and TRBJ2-7, is EPEVTQTPSHQVTQMGQEVILRCVPISNHLYFYWYRQILGQKVEFLVSFYNNEISEKSEIFDDQFSVERPDGSNFTLKIRSTKLEDSAMYFCASLISSSSGSYFGPGTRLTVT.

This clone has a single count. This chain connects TRBV5-4 to TRBJ2-7, with 8 nucleotides matching TRBD2. Germline CDR1 is SGHNT and CDR2 is YYREEE (reference sequence). The length of the CDR3 is 14 residues. V gave up 4 bases and J gave up 5 bases; unmatched junction bases: 8. The CDR3 loop is CASSPGLDPDEQYF. The DNA of the CDR3 is TGTGCCAGCAGCCCGGGACTAGATCCGGACGAGCAGTACTTC.

The chain has TRBV29-1 and TRBJ1-2, with D possibly being TRBD1 (6 bases). The CDR3 is made up of 13 amino acids. The germline V and J ends were trimmed by 5 bases and 3 bases, with 13 bases remaining between them. From germline, CDR1 is SQVTM and CDR2 ANQGSEA. The CDR3, as DNA: TGCAGCGTTCCTAGACAGGAGGACTATGGCTACACCTTC. It specifies CSVPRQEDYGYTF.

This rearrangement joins TRBV12-5 to TRBJ2-5; TRBD2 might be the D (5 bases). This CDR3 region has 19 residues. Per the germline V gene, CDR1 is LGHNT and CDR2 is FRNRAP. The V and J ends lost 4 bases and 5 bases respectively, with 29 bases between them. CDR3 amino acids: CASGSNPFTSDSNGETQYF. CDR3 DNA: TGTGCTAGTGGTTCCAATCCTTTTACCTCGGACTCCAATGGGGAGACCCAGTACTTC.